This entry concerns a single T cell receptor (beta chain). No antigen is known for it. Libraries were made using the immunoSEQ multiplex PCR assay. A mixture of 60 forward primers for TCR Vbeta segments and 13 reverse primers for TCR Jbeta segments was used in the multiplex PCR. The CDR3 region of rearranged TCR beta genes was amplified from genomic DNA with a multiplex PCR assay. Amplified TCR beta libraries were sequenced as 87-base-pair reads on the Illumina HiSeq System. The authors processed their data as follows. In a later analysis, tens of millions of unique TCR beta chains were counted across the approximately 640 repertoires, and roughly 11 million of these chains were shared by at least two donors. Raw reads were error-corrected and collapsed into unique sequences by a nearest-neighbor algorithm in which closely related sequences were merged to remove PCR and sequencing errors. V, D and J gene segments were assigned by aligning CDR3 sequences to IMGT reference sequences. For a sequence to be retained, at least a six-nucleotide match to both a V gene segment and a J gene segment was required. A rearrangement was called productive if the CDR3 had no stop codons and remained in frame with V and J, and every other rearrangement was called non-productive. Following IMGT convention, CDR3 was defined as the stretch from the second conserved V-encoded cysteine to the conserved J-encoded phenylalanine. Sequences without an unambiguous match to a single V gene segment were excluded from the earlier analysis of 450 to 650 of the donors. An earlier analysis of over 450 of the donors classified V segments as functional when productive rearrangements were above 56.7% and as segregating when the standard deviation between donors was above 5%. A statistical classification framework was built to diagnose cytomegalovirus status from the catalog of TCR beta chain sequences. A later analysis assigned V and J genes by comparing TCR nucleotide sequences with IMGT/GENE-DB human TR gene sequences. A later analysis assigned CDR3 sequences and most-parsimonious VDJ recombination scenarios with the TCRdist pipeline. In a later analysis, each TCR beta chain was defined by its CDR3 amino acid sequence together with its V-gene family, and reads lacking a unique V-gene family were excluded. In a later analysis, 450 to 600 highly shared, low-generation-probability nucleotide sequences were removed to address suspected cross-contamination and a sequencing artifact. For each public chain, a later analysis derived a clonal expansion index from normalized ranks of inferred template counts within each repertoire. In a later analysis, generation probabilities were computed with a VDJ recombination model fitted to out-of-frame rearrangements, and the resulting probabilities were checked against IGoR. A later analysis scored TCR-TCR, TCR-HLA and TCR-CMV co-occurrence with hypergeometric tests, applying a repertoire-size bias correction to TCR pairs. False discovery rates were estimated in a later analysis by permuting HLA or CMV assignments 20 times. In a later analysis, co-occurring TCRs were grouped with DBSCAN, and TCRdist sequence similarity was added when clustering was performed within HLA-allele-positive subsets. For co-occurrence clustering, repertoires with fewer than 30,000 or more than 120,000 public chains were excluded, along with about five repertoires with anomalous nucleotide sharing. TCRdb obtained this table from immuneACCESS and retained in-frame rearrangements with V and J assigned. These tables miss some clones; where compared with another copy, unresolved V genes account for less than half of the shortfall, and the remainder is unexplained. Clone size and V and J calls were adopted from that table, with D and trimming inferred from the DNA. The table kept for this sample lists under 75,000 clones. The ten largest clonotypes hold 2% to 3% of the sample.

This record belongs to a study of cytomegalovirus exposure and HLA in healthy donors (dated by TCRdb to about 2017). Describing the broader study: According to an earlier analysis of around 600 of the donors, about 190 million T cells yielded approximately 120 million unique TCR beta sequences and approximately 300 Gb of sequence data. Among about 400 genotyped donors of the cohort, an average of around 250,000 unique TCR beta nucleotide sequences was sequenced per donor, of which approximately 19% were non-productive. Donor age, sex, ethnicity and CMV serostatus were compiled together with the repertoire data. In an earlier analysis of 587 of the donors, high-throughput TCR beta sequencing was used to judge whether each TCR beta V gene segment behaved as functional or pseudogenic. The number of donors typed differed by locus, with roughly 629-640 for A, B, C, DRB1 and DQB1, more than 500 for DQA1, 600 to 610 for DPA1, and approximately 470 for DPB1. Besides the first cohort of approximately 670 subjects, a separate validation cohort made up of around 120 different subjects was used. Of the roughly 400 genotyped donors, approximately 81% were placed in the genetic ancestry cluster associated with self-reported Caucasian donors. Rather than drawing on any new phenotypic data, the later analysis identified candidate immune exposures from TCR beta sequences and the way those sequences occurred across donors. High-throughput TCR immunosequencing, statistical association of individual TCRs with disease status, and machine learning were combined to predict cytomegalovirus infection status. All discovery cohort repertoires had been generated on a single sequencing platform. An early release that covered some 640 HLA-typed donors contained around 330 gigabases of sequencing data and about 84 million unique TCR sequences. In a later genetic analysis, genome-wide SNP genotypes for about three fifths of the roughly 670 donors were used, and that subset was treated as a discovery cohort. Both class I and class II loci were covered by HLA typing, at four-digit resolution. The T cell repertoires of 666 subjects were profiled by immunosequencing and related to cytomegalovirus serostatus. A handful of DR-DQ haplotypes were handled as single units for association and clustering because linkage in the cohort was strong. The study was designed to test whether signatures of past pathogen exposure could be identified by cataloging public T cell receptors. In a later analysis, previously published TCR beta repertoires from 500 to 750 donors were re-analyzed and high-resolution HLA genotyping was added so that TCR occurrence patterns could be studied. What the work shows at the level of the full study, not this receptor alone: While some public TCRs were present in many individuals, most TCR sequences turned up only very rarely across donors. Broadly in line with IMGT annotations, most TCR beta V segments showed up in productive rearrangements about 87% or about 30% of the time in an earlier analysis of around 550 of the donors. A later analysis associated about 17,000 TCR beta sequences with specific HLA alleles at a false discovery rate of 0.05. The only immune exposure information available for the cohort was CMV serostatus. Linkage disequilibrium might explain the correlated functional status among segregating V segments, but an unknown experimental factor could not be ruled out. A group of highly shared sequence variants was considered likely to be a technical artifact of the sequencing pipeline. Because counts were too low, more than 15 rarely observed V segments, including chromosome 9 orphons, were excluded from the earlier analysis of about 500 of the donors. According to a later analysis, most CMV-associated TCR beta chains appeared to be HLA-restricted, and the HLA associations seemed to be driven largely by CMV exposure. When HLA alleles, especially DR and DQ, strongly co-occurred, attributing TCR associations to individual alleles was difficult. In this cohort, only TCR beta chains were sequenced, and detectable features were limited by the absence of alpha or paired-chain data. The presence/absence analyses assumed that sequencing depth was roughly uniform across donors, and that assumption may not be true. The classifier was reported to diagnose cytomegalovirus status with high specificity and sensitivity in both the original cohort and the validation cohort. Because some donors lacked HLA typing at each locus, the association tests relied only on the typed subset. Several of the top co-occurrence clusters appeared to be linked to parvovirus B19, influenza, CMV and Epstein-Barr virus, according to a later analysis. It was suggested by the authors that the approach could potentially be generalized to other disease states and immunological phenotypes. The 87-base-pair reads could not distinguish some IMGT-functional V segments, including TRBV6-2 and TRBV6-3, so those segments were excluded. The study listed 150 to 200 TCR beta chains as associated with cytomegalovirus. A later analysis found that HLA-associated TCR beta chains were more clonally expanded and had lower generation probabilities than equally common non-associated chains. A later genetic analysis reported fewer N-insertions in productive TCRs among donors in an Asian-associated ancestry cluster than the roughly 700-donor mean. In a later analysis, the rate of TCR association differed among HLA loci, with DRB1 alleles having the most associated TCRs and HLA-C alleles having the fewest. A further reported finding was that TCR beta sequences accurately predicted the HLA-A and HLA-B alleles for most subjects in the first cohort. An association between a missense DCLRE1C variant and V-gene and J-gene trimming of TCR beta chains was found in a later genetic analysis and replicated in an independent cohort. In vitro tests confirmed that a few of the cytomegalovirus-associated TCR beta chains recognize cytomegalovirus antigens.

The CDR3 runs 16 amino acids, cysteine and phenylalanine included. Here the CDR3 DNA is all that survives: 48 bases in frame from base 1. At the junction V is shortened by 2 bases and J by 0 bases; bases outside the gene matches: 4. CDR1 SEHNR and CDR2 FQNEAQ were looked up in the germline V gene (reference sequence). The cohort was made up of 666 healthy bone marrow donors. All cohort members were sampled while nominally healthy, although unrecorded immune exposures were likely present. The donor was CMV seropositive and belonged to the group of 250 to 350 seropositive cohort members. A peripheral blood sample was collected from each donor, and TCR beta sequencing was performed on peripheral blood mononuclear cells. Genomic DNA extraction from the blood cell samples was performed with the Qiagen DNeasy Blood Extraction Kit.

The sequence was obtained from a female donor in good health and CMV-seropositive. This receptor chain uses TRBV7-9 and TRBJ1-5; TRBD1 matches 7 bases in the middle. Sequencing was performed on PBMCs. The CDR3 reads CASSLWSGGSNQPQHF. The nucleotide sequence reads as follows: TGTGCCAGCAGCTTATGGTCAGGGGGTAGCAATCAGCCCCAGCATTTT.